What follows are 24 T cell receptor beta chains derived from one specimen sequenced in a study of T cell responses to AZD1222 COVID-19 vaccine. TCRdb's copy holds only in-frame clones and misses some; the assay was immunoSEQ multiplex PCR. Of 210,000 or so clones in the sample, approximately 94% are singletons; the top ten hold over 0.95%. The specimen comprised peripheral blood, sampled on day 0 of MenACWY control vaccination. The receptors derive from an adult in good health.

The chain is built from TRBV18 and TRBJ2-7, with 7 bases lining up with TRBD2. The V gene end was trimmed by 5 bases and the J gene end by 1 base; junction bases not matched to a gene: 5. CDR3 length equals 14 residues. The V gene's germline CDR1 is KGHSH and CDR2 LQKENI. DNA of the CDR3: TGTGCCAGCTCAGGGGCTAGCGGTTCCTACGAGCAGTACTTC. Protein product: CASSGASGSYEQYF.

This CDR3 is CATSRAGTGAYEQYF. DNA of the CDR3: TGTGCCACCAGCAGAGCCGGGACAGGCGCCTACGAGCAGTACTTC. The rearrangement joins TRBV15 to TRBJ2-7, with 8 bases lining up with TRBD1. The CDR3 runs to 15 residues. The V gene end was trimmed by 1 base and the J gene end by 2 bases; junction bases not matched to a gene: 4. The germline V gene has CDR1 LNHNV and CDR2 YYDKDF (reference sequence).

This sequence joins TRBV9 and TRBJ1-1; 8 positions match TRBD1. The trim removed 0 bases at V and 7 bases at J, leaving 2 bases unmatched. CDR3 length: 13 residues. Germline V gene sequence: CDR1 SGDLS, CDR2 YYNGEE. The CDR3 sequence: CASSVGQGNEAFF. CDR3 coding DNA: TGTGCCAGCAGCGTAGGACAGGGGAATGAAGCTTTCTTT. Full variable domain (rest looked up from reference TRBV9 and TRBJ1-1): DSGVTQTPKHLITATGQRVTLRCSPRSGDLSVYWYQQSLDQGLQFLIQYYNGEERAKGNILERFSAQQFPDLHSELNLSSLELGDSALYFCASSVGQGNEAFFGQGTRLTVV.

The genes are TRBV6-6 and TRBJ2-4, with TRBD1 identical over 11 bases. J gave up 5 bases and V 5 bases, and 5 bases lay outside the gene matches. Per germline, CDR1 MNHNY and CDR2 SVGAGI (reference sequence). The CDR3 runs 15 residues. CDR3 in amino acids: CASSRDRGVQNIQYF. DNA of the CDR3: TGTGCCAGCAGTAGGGACAGGGGGGTCCAAAACATTCAGTACTTC.

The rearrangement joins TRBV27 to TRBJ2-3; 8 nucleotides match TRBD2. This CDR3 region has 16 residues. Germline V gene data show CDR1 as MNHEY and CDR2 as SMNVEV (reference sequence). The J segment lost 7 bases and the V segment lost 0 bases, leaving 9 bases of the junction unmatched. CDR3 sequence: CASSLSRTGGPYTQYF. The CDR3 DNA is TGTGCCAGCAGTTTATCCCGGACGGGGGGGCCGTATACGCAGTATTTT.

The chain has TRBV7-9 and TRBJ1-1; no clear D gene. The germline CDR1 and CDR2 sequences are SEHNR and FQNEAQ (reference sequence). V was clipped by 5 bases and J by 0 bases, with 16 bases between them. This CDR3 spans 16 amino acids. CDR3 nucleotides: TGTGCCAGCAGCCCCCGGCGGAATAGCTTGAACACTGAAGCTTTCTTT. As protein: CASSPRRNSLNTEAFF.

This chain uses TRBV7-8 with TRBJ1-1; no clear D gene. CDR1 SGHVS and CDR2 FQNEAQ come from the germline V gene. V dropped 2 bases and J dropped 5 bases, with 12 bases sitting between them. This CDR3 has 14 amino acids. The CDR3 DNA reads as TGTGCCAGCAGCTTATACGGGATGGAGACTGAAGCTTTCTTT. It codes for CASSLYGMETEAFF.

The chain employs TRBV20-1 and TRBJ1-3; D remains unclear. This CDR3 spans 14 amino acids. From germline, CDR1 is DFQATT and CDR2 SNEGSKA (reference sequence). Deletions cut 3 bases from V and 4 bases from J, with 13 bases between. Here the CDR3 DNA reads TGCAGTGCTAGTTCATCGCTGGGAGGAAACACCATATATTTT. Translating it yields CSASSSLGGNTIYF.

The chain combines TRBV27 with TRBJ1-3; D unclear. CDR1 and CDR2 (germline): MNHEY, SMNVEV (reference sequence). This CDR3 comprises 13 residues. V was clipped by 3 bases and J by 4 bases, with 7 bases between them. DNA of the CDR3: TGTGCCAGCAGTTTGGTGAGAGGAAACACCATATATTTT. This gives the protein CASSLVRGNTIYF.

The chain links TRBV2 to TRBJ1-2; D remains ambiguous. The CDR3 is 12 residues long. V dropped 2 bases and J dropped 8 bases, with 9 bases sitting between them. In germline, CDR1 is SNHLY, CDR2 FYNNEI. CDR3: CASSESLSGYTF. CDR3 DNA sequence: TGTGCCAGCAGTGAAAGTCTCTCCGGCTACACCTTC.

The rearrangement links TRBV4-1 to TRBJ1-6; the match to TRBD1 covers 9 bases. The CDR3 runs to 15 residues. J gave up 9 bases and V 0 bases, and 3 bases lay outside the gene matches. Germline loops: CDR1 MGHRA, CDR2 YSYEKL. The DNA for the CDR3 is TGCGCCAGCAGCCAAGAAGGGACAGGGACTTCACCCCTCCACTTT. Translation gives CASSQEGTGTSPLHF.

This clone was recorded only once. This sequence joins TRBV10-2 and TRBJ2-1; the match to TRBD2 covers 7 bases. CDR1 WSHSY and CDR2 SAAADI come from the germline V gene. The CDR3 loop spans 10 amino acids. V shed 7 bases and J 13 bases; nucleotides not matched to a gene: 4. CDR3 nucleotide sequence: TGCGCCAGCAATTCGGGACTACAGTTCTTC. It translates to CASNSGLQFF.

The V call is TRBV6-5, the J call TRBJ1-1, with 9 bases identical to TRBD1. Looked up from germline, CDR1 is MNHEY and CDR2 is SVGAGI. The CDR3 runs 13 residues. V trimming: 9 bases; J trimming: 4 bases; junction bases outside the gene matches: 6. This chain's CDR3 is CASLQGAGTEAFF. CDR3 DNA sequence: TGTGCCAGTTTACAGGGGGCGGGCACTGAAGCTTTCTTT.

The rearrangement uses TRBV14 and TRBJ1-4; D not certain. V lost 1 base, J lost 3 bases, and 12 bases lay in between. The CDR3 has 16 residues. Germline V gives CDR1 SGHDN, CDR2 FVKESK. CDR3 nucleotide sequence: TGTGCCAGCAGCCAAGTCGGGAGGGCTTCTAATGAAAAACTGTTTTTT. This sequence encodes CASSQVGRASNEKLFF. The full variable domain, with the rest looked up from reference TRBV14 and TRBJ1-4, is EAGVTQFPSHSVIEKGQTVTLRCDPISGHDNLYWYRRVMGKEIKFLLHFVKESKQDESGMPNNRFLAERTGGTYSTLKVQPAELEDSGVYFCASSQVGRASNEKLFFGSGTQLSVL.

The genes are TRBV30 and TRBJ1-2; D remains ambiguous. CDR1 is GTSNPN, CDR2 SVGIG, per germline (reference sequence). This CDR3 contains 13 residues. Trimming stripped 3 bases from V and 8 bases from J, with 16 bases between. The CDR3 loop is CAWSAIQVSGYTF. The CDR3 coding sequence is TGTGCCTGGAGCGCGATTCAAGTTAGCGGCTACACCTTC.

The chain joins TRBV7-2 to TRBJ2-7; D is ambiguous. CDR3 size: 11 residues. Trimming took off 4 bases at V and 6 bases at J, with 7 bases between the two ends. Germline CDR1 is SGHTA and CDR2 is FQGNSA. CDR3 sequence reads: CASSSVGEQYF. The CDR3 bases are TGTGCCAGCAGCTCAGTAGGCGAGCAGTACTTC.

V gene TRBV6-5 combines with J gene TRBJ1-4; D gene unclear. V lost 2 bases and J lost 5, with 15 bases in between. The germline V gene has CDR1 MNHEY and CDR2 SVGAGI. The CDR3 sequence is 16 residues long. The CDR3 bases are TGTGCCAGCAGTTACCCAGCCGGGCCTCAAAATGAAAAACTGTTTTTT. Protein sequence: CASSYPAGPQNEKLFF.

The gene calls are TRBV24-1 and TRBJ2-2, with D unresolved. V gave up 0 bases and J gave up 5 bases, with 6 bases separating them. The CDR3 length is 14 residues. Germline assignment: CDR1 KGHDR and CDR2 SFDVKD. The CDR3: CATSDLGVTGELFF. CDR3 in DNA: TGTGCCACCAGTGATTTGGGGGTGACCGGGGAGCTGTTTTTT.

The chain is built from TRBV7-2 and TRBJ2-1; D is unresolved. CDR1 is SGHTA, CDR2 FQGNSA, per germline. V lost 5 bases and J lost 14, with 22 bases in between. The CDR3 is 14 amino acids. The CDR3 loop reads CASSAPPIGQRKFF. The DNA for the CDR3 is TGTGCCAGCAGCGCCCCTCCCATCGGGCAGAGGAAGTTCTTC.

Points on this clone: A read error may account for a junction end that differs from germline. The CDR3 coding sequence is TGTGCCACCGTCGGACAGGGTCGGACTGAGGCTTTCTTT. This encodes CATVGQGRTEAFF. The V gene is TRBV6-5, the J gene TRBJ1-1; 8 bases align to TRBD1. The length of the CDR3 is 13 residues. Looked up from germline, CDR1 is MNHEY and CDR2 is SVGAGI.

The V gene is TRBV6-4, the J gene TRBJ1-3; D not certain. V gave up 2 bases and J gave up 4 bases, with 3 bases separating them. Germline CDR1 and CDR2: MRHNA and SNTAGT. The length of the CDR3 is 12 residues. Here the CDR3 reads CASSDRGNTIYF. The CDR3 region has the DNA TGTGCCAGCAGTGACAGGGGAAACACCATATATTTT.

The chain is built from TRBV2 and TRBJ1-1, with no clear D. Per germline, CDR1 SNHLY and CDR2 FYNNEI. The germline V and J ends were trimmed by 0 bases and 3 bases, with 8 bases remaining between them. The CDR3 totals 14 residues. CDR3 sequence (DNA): TGTGCCAGCAGTGAAGCTACCGTTTACACTGAAGCTTTCTTT. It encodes CASSEATVYTEAFF. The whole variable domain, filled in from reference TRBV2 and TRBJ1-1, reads EPEVTQTPSHQVTQMGQEVILRCVPISNHLYFYWYRQILGQKVEFLVSFYNNEISEKSEIFDDQFSVERPDGSNFTLKIRSTKLEDSAMYFCASSEATVYTEAFFGQGTRLTVV.

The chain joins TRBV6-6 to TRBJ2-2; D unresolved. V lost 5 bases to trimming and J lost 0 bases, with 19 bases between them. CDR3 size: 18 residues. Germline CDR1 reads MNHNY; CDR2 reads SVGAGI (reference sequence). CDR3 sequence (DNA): TGTGCCAGCAGTCGAGTGAGGCTATCTTACGCGAACACCGGGGAGCTGTTTTTT. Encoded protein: CASSRVRLSYANTGELFF.

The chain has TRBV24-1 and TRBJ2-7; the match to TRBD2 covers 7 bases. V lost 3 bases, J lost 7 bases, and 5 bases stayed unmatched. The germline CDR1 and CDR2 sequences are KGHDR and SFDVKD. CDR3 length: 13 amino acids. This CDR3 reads CATSDTGRSEQYF. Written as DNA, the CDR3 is TGTGCCACCAGTGATACCGGGAGGAGTGAGCAGTACTTC.